Given below is one TCR beta chain in context. The antigen is not known. This sample stems from a study of cytomegalovirus exposure and HLA in healthy donors. General study points: Prior analysis indicated that the majority of TCR beta V segments exhibited productivity approximately 87% or approximately 30% of the time.

Amplification used 60 Vbeta primers and 13 Jbeta primers. Assay: immunoSEQ multiplex PCR; the TCRdb copy retains only in-frame clones and omits some. The sample gives over 70,000 clones, around two thirds of which show up once; about an eighth is in the top ten. V dropped 4 bases and J dropped 5; count of bases not matched to a gene: 4. The CDR3 is 15 residues long. The V gene's germline CDR1 is MRHNA and CDR2 SNTAGT. This TCR was recovered from a human donor in good health. Material for sequencing was PBMCs. J is TRBJ2-1 and V is TRBV6-4; 11 bases line up with TRBD2. For the CDR3, the DNA is TGTGCCAGCAGTGTGGCGACTAGCGGGAACAATGAGCAGTTCTTC. Translation gives CASSVATSGNNEQFF.